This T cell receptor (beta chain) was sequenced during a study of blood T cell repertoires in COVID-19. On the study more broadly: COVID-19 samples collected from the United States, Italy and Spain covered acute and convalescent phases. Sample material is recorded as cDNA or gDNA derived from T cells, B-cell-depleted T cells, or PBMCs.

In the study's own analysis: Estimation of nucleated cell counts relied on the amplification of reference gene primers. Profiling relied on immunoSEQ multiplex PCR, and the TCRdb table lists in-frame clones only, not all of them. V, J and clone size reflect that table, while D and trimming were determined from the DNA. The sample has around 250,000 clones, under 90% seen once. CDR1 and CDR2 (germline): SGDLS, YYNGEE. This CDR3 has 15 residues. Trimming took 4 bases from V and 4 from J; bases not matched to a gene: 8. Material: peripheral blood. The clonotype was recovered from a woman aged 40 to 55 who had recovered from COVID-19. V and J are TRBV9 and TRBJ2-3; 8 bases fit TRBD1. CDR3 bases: TGTGCCAGCAGCCCAGACAGGGGAGGATCAGATACGCAGTATTTT. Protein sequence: CASSPDRGGSDTQYF.